This T cell receptor (beta chain) was sequenced during a study of blood T cell repertoires in COVID-19. Study background: Nucleic acid was either cDNA or gDNA, and it came from T cells, B-cell-depleted T cells, or PBMCs.

V lost 9 bases and J lost 0, with 17 bases in between. This CDR3 comprises 15 residues. Germline V lookup: CDR1 LNHDA, CDR2 SQIVND (reference sequence). The authors' processing: Amplifying reference gene primers gave estimates of nucleated cell counts. Clones were read by immunoSEQ multiplex PCR, and TCRdb kept only the in-frame ones, dropping some. The DNA was the basis for D and trimming; V, J and clone size are from that table. The table records about 260,000 clones, about 90% of them present only once. The receptor comes from a woman in her 70s with COVID-19, enrolled during active disease. The chain is built from TRBV19 and TRBJ1-2; D perhaps matches TRBD1 (6 bases). The sample was peripheral blood. The CDR3 reads CASQLTGTTNYGYTF. Here the CDR3 DNA reads TGTGCCAGCCAATTAACCGGGACAACTAACTATGGCTACACCTTC.